Below are 24 T cell receptor beta chains sequenced from a single sample in a study of blood T cell repertoires in COVID-19 (dated by TCRdb to the early 2020s). Libraries were made using the immunoSEQ multiplex PCR assay. TCRdb carries this immuneACCESS record with in-frame sequences only. Its versions omit some clonotypes, under half of them owing to an unresolved V gene in the studies checked, with the rest unexplained. The sample includes fewer than 250,000 clones, with around four fifths observed a single time. The ten top clones hold 4% to 5% of the sample. Material: peripheral blood. The receptors originated from a woman aged 70-85 years with acute or convalescent COVID-19.

This rearrangement joins TRBV3-1 (or the pseudogene TRBV3-2) to TRBJ2-2, with 7 bases that match TRBD1. This CDR3 has 14 residues. Per the germline V gene, CDR1 is LGHDT and CDR2 is YNNKEL (reference sequence). J was trimmed by 5 bases and V by 7 bases; bases with no gene match: 7. The DNA of the CDR3 is TGTGCCAGCAAGACAGGGTTTAGTACCGGGGAGCTGTTTTTT. Amino acid sequence: CASKTGFSTGELFF.

The rearrangement links TRBV20-1 to TRBJ1-5; the match to TRBD1 covers 7 bases. Germline values: CDR1 DFQATT, CDR2 SNEGSKA (reference sequence). The CDR3 is made up of 18 amino acids. V shed 3 bases and J 3 bases; nucleotides not matched to a gene: 17. CDR3 in amino acids: CSASRLTLRDSLNQPQHF. CDR3 DNA: TGCAGTGCTAGTAGATTAACATTAAGGGACAGCCTCAATCAGCCCCAGCATTTT.

The chain links TRBV7-2 to TRBJ1-5, with D uncertain. The CDR3 contains 15 residues. Germline-derived CDR1 and CDR2 are SGHTA and FQGNSA. Trimming shortened V by 5 bases and J by 6 bases, and 17 bases separated the two germline ends. CDR3 protein: CASSPRSTTGQPQHF. CDR3 sequence (DNA): TGTGCCAGCAGCCCAAGATCGACTACGGGTCAGCCCCAGCATTTT.

CDR3 bases: TGCAGTGCTAGACAGGCCTACGAGCAGTACTTC. Protein sequence: CSARQAYEQYF. The rearrangement links TRBV20-1 to TRBJ2-7; D remains unclear. The CDR3 is 11 amino acids. Germline V gene data show CDR1 as DFQATT and CDR2 as SNEGSKA (reference sequence). Trimming took off 2 bases at V and 2 bases at J, with 4 bases between the two ends.

This chain uses TRBV7-2 with TRBJ2-5, with no clear D. Germline CDR1 reads SGHTA; CDR2 reads FQGNSA. With 4 bases removed from V and 4 bases from J, the gap between germline ends came to 10 bases. This CDR3 is built from 13 residues. For the CDR3, the DNA is TGTGCCAGCAGCTCCCGACCAGGAGAGACCCAGTACTTC. Protein: CASSSRPGETQYF.

This rearrangement joins TRBV12-3 or TRBV12-4 to TRBJ2-3, with D possibly being TRBD1 (5 bases). CDR3 size: 13 residues. The ends were cut back, 6 bases at V and 1 base at J, with 8 bases in the middle. For the CDR3, the DNA is TGTGCCAGCAGCCAACAGGGCACAGATACGCAGTATTTT. Protein product: CASSQQGTDTQYF.

This chain connects TRBV3-1 (or the pseudogene TRBV3-2) to TRBJ2-5, with 7 positions matching TRBD2. The CDR3 spans 14 residues. J lost 5 bases, V lost 1 base, and 4 bases had no gene match. Germline V CDR1 and CDR2: LGHDT, YNNKEL (reference sequence). The CDR3 sequence is CASSQGRGGETQYF. CDR3 nucleotides: TGTGCCAGCAGCCAAGGGCGGGGAGGGGAGACCCAGTACTTC.

To note about this clone: Here the CDR3 omits its conserved ending phenylalanine or tryptophan, so a read error is the likely source. No DNA is shown, since the ends of the CDR3 on it are uncertain; the CDR3 is the one TCRdb lists. The chain joins TRBV21-1 to TRBJ1-3; the DNA was not compared with TRBD1, the D call given in the table. TRBV21-1 is reported as a pseudogene. The CDR3 is made up of 14 amino acids, end residues included. CDR3 sequence: CASSKRISTGVGFC.

This chain uses TRBV10-2 with TRBJ1-1; D is ambiguous. Germline V CDR1 and CDR2: WSHSY, SAAADI. The V gene lost 1 base and the J gene lost 11 bases, with 11 bases spanning the gap. The CDR3 loop spans 12 amino acids. This chain's CDR3 is CASSELAGGAFF. In DNA, the CDR3 is TGCGCCAGCAGTGAGTTAGCAGGCGGGGCTTTCTTT.

This chain joins TRBV24-1 and TRBJ1-5, with a tentative D call TRBD1 (5 bases). V shed 8 bases and J shed 4 bases, with 14 bases lying between them. This CDR3 region has 14 residues. Germline V CDR1 and CDR2: KGHDR, SFDVKD. Here the CDR3 reads CATMGGGENQPQHF. The CDR3 nucleotides read TGTGCCACCATGGGGGGAGGGGAGAATCAGCCCCAGCATTTT.

V usage is TRBV7-8 and J usage is TRBJ2-1; a weak D match, TRBD1 (5 bases). The CDR3 runs 14 residues. Trimming took off 1 base at V and 7 bases at J, with 11 bases between the two ends. Germline V CDR1 and CDR2: SGHVS, FQNEAQ. CDR3: CASSLDRLVNEQFF. The CDR3 nucleotides read TGTGCCAGCAGCTTAGACAGGTTAGTTAATGAGCAGTTCTTC.

The chain's CDR3 is CASSPDGRDTEAFF. The CDR3, as DNA: TGTGCCAGCTCACCAGACGGCCGGGACACTGAAGCTTTCTTT. The rearrangement uses TRBV18 and TRBJ1-1; D gene unclear. Germline CDR1 is KGHSH and CDR2 is LQKENI. V lost 2 bases to trimming and J lost 3 bases, with 10 bases between them. CDR3 size: 14 residues.

The rearrangement uses TRBV2 and TRBJ2-2, with TRBD1 matching over 10 bases. Losses at the gene ends were 0 bases for V and 3 bases for J; bases not matched to a gene: 10. Germline V gene lookup returns CDR1 SNHLY and CDR2 FYNNEI. This CDR3 is 19 amino acids long. CDR3 sequence: CASSEALPRTGGYTGELFF. The CDR3 DNA follows: TGTGCCAGCAGTGAAGCGCTACCTCGGACAGGGGGATACACCGGGGAGCTGTTTTTT.

The V and J genes are TRBV19 and TRBJ2-5, with 12 positions matching TRBD2. The V segment lost 4 bases and the J segment 3 bases; nucleotides outside the gene matches: 6. In germline, CDR1 is LNHDA, CDR2 SQIVND (reference sequence). This CDR3 is built from 16 residues. The CDR3 sequence: CASSTPRLAGEETQYF. The CDR3 DNA sequence: TGTGCCAGTAGTACACCCCGACTAGCGGGGGAAGAGACCCAGTACTTC.

V is TRBV4-3 and J is TRBJ1-4; 7 nucleotides align to TRBD1. The germline CDR1 and CDR2 sequences are LGHNA and YSLEER. Trimming at V came to 5 bases and at J to 4 bases, leaving 7 bases not matched to a gene. The CDR3 has 15 amino acids. CDR3 protein: CASSSRTGLNEKLFF. The CDR3 DNA is TGCGCCAGCAGCTCCCGGACAGGCCTTAATGAAAAACTGTTTTTT.

This sequence joins TRBV4-2 and TRBJ1-6, with D perhaps TRBD1 (6 bases). The CDR3 is 15 amino acids. Per germline, CDR1 LGHNA and CDR2 YNFKEQ. The V end lost 0 bases, the J end lost 8 bases, and 11 bases lay between the germline ends. This CDR3 is CASSQDSQGDSPLHF. Written as DNA, the CDR3 is TGTGCCAGCAGCCAAGATTCACAGGGAGATTCACCCCTCCACTTT.

V usage is TRBV28 and J usage is TRBJ1-4; weak D call: TRBD1 (5 bases). Germline CDR1 MDHEN, CDR2 SYDVKM. V dropped 3 bases and J dropped 0 bases, with 11 bases sitting between them. The CDR3 spans 16 residues. CDR3 sequence (DNA): TGTGCCAGCAGTTTCTTCGGGGGGGCAACTAATGAAAAACTGTTTTTT. It translates to CASSFFGGATNEKLFF.

The rearrangement uses TRBV3-1 (or the pseudogene TRBV3-2) and TRBJ1-2, with D perhaps matching TRBD1 (6 bases). The CDR3 spans 16 residues. Germline-derived CDR1 and CDR2 are LGHDT and YNNKEL (reference sequence). Trimming pared 1 base from V and 5 bases from J, leaving 17 bases between. This CDR3 is CASSQGGSDRSYGYTF. CDR3 DNA sequence: TGTGCCAGCAGCCAAGGGGGGTCTGACAGGAGTTATGGCTACACCTTC.

The chain combines TRBV7-9 with TRBJ1-1; a weak D match, TRBD1 (6 bases). V was trimmed by 5 bases and J by 5 bases, leaving 15 bases between them. The CDR3 totals 14 residues. CDR1 and CDR2 from the germline V gene are SEHNR and FQNEAQ (reference sequence). CDR3 loop: CASSPGRGETEAFF. The CDR3 DNA reads as TGTGCCAGCAGCCCGGGCAGGGGAGAAACTGAAGCTTTCTTT.

The CDR3 nucleotides read TGTGCCAGCAGCCAGGGTCCTAGCACAGATACGCAGTATTTT. Its protein product is CASSQGPSTDTQYF. The chain recombines TRBV9 with TRBJ2-3; D is possibly TRBD1 (5 bases). The CDR3 length is 14 residues. Between the trimmed V and J ends, which lost 4 bases and 0 bases, there was a span of 9 bases. The germline CDR1 and CDR2 sequences are SGDLS and YYNGEE.

The chain is built from TRBV6-5 and TRBJ1-2; unclear D gene. CDR3 size: 15 residues. Trimming pared 0 bases from V and 5 bases from J, leaving 13 bases between. The germline gives CDR1 MNHEY, CDR2 SVGAGI. DNA of the CDR3: TGTGCCAGCAGTTACTCTCCTGGGGAGGATTATGGCTACACCTTC. Translation: CASSYSPGEDYGYTF.

The chain joins TRBV6-1 to TRBJ1-5; D is unresolved. The CDR3 runs 14 residues. Per germline, CDR1 MNHNS and CDR2 SASEGT. V gave up 2 bases and J gave up 2 bases, with 7 bases separating them. Here the CDR3 DNA reads TGTGCCAGCAGTGAAACGAGGGGCAATCAGCCCCAGCATTTT. Translating gives CASSETRGNQPQHF.

A few counts support this clone. CDR3 protein: CASSLEFLGGAEQFF. CDR3 nucleotides: TGTGCCAGCAGCTTGGAGTTTCTAGGGGGGGCTGAGCAGTTCTTC. The chain employs TRBV7-6 and TRBJ2-1, with D possibly being TRBD2 (7 bases). This CDR3 contains 15 residues. The V gene's germline CDR1 is SGHVS and CDR2 FNYEAQ. Trimming removed 3 bases from V and 9 bases from J, with 18 bases in between.

The V call is TRBV6-5, the J call TRBJ2-1, with D possibly being TRBD2 (5 bases). The CDR3 has 14 amino acids. Trimming cost V 2 bases and J 10 bases, with 15 bases left between them. Germline lookup yields CDR1 MNHEY and CDR2 SVGAGI. The CDR3: CASSYMGAPGEQFF. CDR3 coding DNA: TGTGCCAGCAGTTACATGGGAGCCCCGGGGGAGCAGTTCTTC.